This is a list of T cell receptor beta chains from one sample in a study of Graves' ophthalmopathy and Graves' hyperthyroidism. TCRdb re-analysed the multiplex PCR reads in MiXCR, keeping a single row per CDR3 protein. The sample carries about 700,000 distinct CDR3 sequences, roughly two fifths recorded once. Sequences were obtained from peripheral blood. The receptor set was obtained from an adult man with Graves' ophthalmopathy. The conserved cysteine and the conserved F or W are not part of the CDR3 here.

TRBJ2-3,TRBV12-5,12,ASGLSADTDTQY
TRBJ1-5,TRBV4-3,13,ASSQDTGRNQPQH
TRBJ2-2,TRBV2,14,ASIKRGGVNTGELF
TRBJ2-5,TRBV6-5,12,ASSYDAVQETQY
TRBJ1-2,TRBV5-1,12,ASSLVPGAYGYT
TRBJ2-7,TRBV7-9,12,ASSSPGHPYEQY
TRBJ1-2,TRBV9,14,ASSPKERDSNYGYT
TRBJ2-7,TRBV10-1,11,ASKSALTYEQY
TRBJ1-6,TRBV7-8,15,ASSPVGRGSYNSPLH
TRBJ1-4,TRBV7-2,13,ASSHLSQGGEKLF
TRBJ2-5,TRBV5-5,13,ASSRSGREQETQY
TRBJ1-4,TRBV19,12,ASSVGFVAEKLF
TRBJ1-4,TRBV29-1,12,SVESRQGGEKLF
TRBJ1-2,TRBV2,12,ASRYRSKDYGYT
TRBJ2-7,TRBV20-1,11,SARSAESYEQY
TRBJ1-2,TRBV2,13,ASRESAGTLHGYT
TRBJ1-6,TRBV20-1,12,SATSPDRNSPLH
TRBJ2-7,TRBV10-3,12,AIRSAGVSYEQY
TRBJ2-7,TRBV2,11,ASTRAGPYEQY
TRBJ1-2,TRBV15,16,ATSSAPRDRVWSSGYT
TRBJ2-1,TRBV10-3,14,AISDILAGNYNEQF
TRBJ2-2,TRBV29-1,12,SVKTGGTTGELF
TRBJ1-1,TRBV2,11,ARRTTANTEAF
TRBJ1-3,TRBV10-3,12,AISEGDRGNTIY
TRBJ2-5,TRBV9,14,ASSVAFAGGQETQY
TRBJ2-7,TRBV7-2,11,VSSLVMRAAQY
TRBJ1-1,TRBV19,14,ASSRPRGNLNTEAF
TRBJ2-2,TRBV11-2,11,ASSHGGGSELF
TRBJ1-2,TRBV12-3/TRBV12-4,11,ASSQGTFHGYT
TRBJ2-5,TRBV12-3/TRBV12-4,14,ASSYGTSGVGETQY
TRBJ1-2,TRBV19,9,AWSGVYGYT
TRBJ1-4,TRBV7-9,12,ASSQDIQNEKLF
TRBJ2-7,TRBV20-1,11,SARGLAEYEQY
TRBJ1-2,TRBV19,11,ASSTERGLGYT
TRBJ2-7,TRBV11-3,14,ASSLDVRGWGYEQY
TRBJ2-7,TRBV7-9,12,ASSQDWPPYEQY
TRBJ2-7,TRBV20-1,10,SARVDDYEQY
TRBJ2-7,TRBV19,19,ASSIGHRGSLNSKTLYEQY
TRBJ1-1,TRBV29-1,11,SVARQGNTEAF
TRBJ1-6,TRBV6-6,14,ASSYPTGGASSPLH
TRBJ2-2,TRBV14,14,ASSPGTSGTTGELF
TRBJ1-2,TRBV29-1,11,SSGQGRAYGYT
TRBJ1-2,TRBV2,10,ASLGQGYGYT
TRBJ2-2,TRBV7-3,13,ASSPGLRGTGELF
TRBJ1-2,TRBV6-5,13,ASSYRDRPGYGHT